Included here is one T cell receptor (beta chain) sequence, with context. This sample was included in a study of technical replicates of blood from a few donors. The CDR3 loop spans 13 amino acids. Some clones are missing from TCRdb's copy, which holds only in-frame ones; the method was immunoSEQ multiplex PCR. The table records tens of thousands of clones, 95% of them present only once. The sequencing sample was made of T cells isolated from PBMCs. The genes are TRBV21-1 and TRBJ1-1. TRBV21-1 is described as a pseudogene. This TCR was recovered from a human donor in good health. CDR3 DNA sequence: TGTGCCAGCAGCAATGACGGAGTAAATGAAGCTTTCTTT. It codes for CASSNDGVNEAFF.